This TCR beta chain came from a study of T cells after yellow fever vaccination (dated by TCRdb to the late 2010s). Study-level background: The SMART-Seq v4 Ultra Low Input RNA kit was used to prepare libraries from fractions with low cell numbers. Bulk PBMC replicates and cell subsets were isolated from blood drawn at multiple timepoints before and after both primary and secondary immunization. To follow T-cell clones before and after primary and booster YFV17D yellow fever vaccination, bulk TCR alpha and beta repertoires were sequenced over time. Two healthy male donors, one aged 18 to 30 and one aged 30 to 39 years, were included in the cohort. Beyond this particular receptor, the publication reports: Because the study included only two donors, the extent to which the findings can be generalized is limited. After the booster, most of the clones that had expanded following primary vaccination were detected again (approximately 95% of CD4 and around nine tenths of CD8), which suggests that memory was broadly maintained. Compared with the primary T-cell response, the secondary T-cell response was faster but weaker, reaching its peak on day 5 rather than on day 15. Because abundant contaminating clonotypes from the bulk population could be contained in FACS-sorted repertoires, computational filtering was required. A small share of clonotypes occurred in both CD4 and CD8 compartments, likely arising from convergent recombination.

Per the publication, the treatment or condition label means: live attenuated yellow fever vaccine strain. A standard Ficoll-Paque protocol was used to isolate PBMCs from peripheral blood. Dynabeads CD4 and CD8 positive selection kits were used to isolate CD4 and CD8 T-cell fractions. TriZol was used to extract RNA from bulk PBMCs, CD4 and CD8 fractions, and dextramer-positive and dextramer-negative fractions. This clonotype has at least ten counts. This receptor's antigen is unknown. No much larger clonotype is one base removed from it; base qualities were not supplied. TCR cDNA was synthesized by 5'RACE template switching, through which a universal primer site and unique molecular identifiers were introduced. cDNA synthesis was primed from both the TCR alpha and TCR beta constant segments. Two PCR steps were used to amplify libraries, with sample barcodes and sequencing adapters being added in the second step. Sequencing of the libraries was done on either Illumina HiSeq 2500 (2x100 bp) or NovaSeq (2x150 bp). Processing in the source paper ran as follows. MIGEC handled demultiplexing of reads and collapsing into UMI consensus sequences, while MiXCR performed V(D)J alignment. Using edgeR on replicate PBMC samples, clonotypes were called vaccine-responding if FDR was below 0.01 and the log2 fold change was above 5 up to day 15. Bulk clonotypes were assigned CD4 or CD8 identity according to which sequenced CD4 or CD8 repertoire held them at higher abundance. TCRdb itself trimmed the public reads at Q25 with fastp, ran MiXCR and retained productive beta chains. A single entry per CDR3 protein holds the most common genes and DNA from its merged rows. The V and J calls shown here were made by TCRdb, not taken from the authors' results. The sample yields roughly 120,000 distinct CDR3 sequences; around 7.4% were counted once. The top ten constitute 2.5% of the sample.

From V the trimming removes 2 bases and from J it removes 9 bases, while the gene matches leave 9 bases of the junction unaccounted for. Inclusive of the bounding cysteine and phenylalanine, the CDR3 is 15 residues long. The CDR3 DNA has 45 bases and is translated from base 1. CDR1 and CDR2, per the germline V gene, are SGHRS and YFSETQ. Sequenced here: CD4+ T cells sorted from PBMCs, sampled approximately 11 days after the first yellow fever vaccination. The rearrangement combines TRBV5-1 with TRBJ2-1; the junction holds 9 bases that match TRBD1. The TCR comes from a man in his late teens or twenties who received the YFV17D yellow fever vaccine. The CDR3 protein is CASSFPDRGITEQFF. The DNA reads TGCGCCAGCAGCTTTCCGGACAGGGGAATAACTGAGCAGTTCTTC.